Presented here are 21 T cell receptor beta chains from one specimen sequenced in a study of cytotoxic CD8 clonotypes in ibrutinib-treated CLL (dated by TCRdb to 2020 to 2022). What this sample's time point label stands for: approximately 25 months on ibrutinib. The library relied on the immunoSEQ multiplex PCR assay. TCRdb limited this immuneACCESS table to in-frame rearrangements with V and J called. A share of clones is missing; checked studies link under half to unresolved V genes, and the rest is unexplained. The sample data list approximately 130,000 clones, and 80% to 90% of these were observed just once. The ten largest clonotypes hold 2.5% to 3.5% of the sample. The sequencing used PBMCs, collected after 24 months of ibrutinib treatment. All receptors come from a human donor with chronic lymphocytic leukemia.

The chain couples TRBV5-1 to TRBJ2-3, with TRBD2 identical over 7 bases. The germline V gene has CDR1 SGHRS and CDR2 YFSETQ. J was trimmed by 6 bases and V by 0 bases; bases with no gene match: 16. The CDR3 extends over 18 amino acids. CDR3 DNA sequence: TGCGCCAGCAGCTTGGAAGGGGCTAGCGGTCGTGGGTGGGATACGCAGTATTTT. This encodes CASSLEGASGRGWDTQYF.

V gene TRBV7-2 combines with J gene TRBJ1-2; possibly TRBD1 for D (6 bases). CDR3 size: 13 residues. Germline CDR1 and CDR2: SGHTA and FQGNSA. Trimming took off 5 bases at V and 4 bases at J, with 11 bases between the two ends. CDR3 sequence: CASSLPGAYGYTF. CDR3 nucleotides: TGTGCCAGCAGCCTTCCGGGGGCCTATGGCTACACCTTC. The entire variable domain, with the rest obtained from reference TRBV7-2 and TRBJ1-2, is as follows: GAGVSQSPSNKVTEKGKDVELRCDPISGHTALYWYRQSLGQGLEFLIYFQGNSAPDKSGLPSDRFSAERTGGSVSTLTIQRTQQEDSAVYLCASSLPGAYGYTFGSGTRLTVV.

V is TRBV5-8 and J is TRBJ1-5, with 7 bases fitting TRBD1. The junction had 7 bases not matched to a gene; V was cut back by 0 bases and J by 4 bases. The CDR3 length is 16 residues. Per germline, CDR1 SGHTS and CDR2 YDEGEE. The CDR3 region has the DNA TGTGCCAGCAGCTTGGCCTTCAGGGGGGGGAATCAGCCCCAGCATTTT. This codes for CASSLAFRGGNQPQHF.

The rearrangement joins TRBV7-9 to TRBJ2-1, with a weak D call TRBD2 (7 bases). Deletions cut 1 base from V and 8 bases from J, with 15 bases between. Germline CDR1 and CDR2: SEHNR and FQNEAQ (reference sequence). There are 15 residues in the CDR3. The CDR3 loop reads CASSLGGGWSDEQFF. The CDR3 DNA sequence: TGTGCCAGCAGCTTAGGGGGGGGCTGGTCCGATGAGCAGTTCTTC. Together with reference TRBV7-9 and TRBJ2-1, the CDR3 gives the full variable domain: DTGVSQNPRHKITKRGQNVTFRCDPISEHNRLYWYRQTLGQGPEFLTYFQNEAQLEKSRLLSDRFSAERPKGSFSTLEIQRTEQGDSAMYLCASSLGGGWSDEQFFGPGTRLTVL.

A word on this clone: Other DNA sequences in the same sample also yield this CDR3. V is TRBV10-2 and J is TRBJ1-2; the D gene is possibly TRBD1 (6 bases). Germline V gene sequence: CDR1 WSHSY, CDR2 SAAADI. The length of the CDR3 is 13 residues. V was clipped by 6 bases and J by 4 bases, with 12 bases between them. CDR3 loop: CASRPGQTYGYTF. The CDR3 DNA follows: TGCGCCAGCAGGCCCGGACAGACCTATGGCTACACCTTC.

The rearrangement uses TRBV6-6 and TRBJ1-1, with D possibly TRBD1 on 5 matching bases. There are 14 residues in the CDR3. Trimming shortened V by 0 bases and J by 6 bases, and 11 bases separated the two germline ends. Germline CDR1 MNHNY, CDR2 SVGAGI (reference sequence). CDR3 sequence: CASSYSKGRSEAFF. In nucleotides, the CDR3 is TGTGCCAGCAGTTACTCGAAGGGGCGGTCTGAAGCTTTCTTT.

The chain links TRBV7-9 to TRBJ2-5; TRBD1 matches at 7 bases. The V segment lost 1 base and the J segment 2 bases; nucleotides outside the gene matches: 10. This CDR3 comprises 17 residues. Per the germline V gene, CDR1 is SEHNR and CDR2 is FQNEAQ (reference sequence). The CDR3 DNA follows: TGTGCCAGCAGCTTAGGAAGTGGACAGGACCCTCAAGAGACCCAGTACTTC. Encoded protein: CASSLGSGQDPQETQYF.

The J gene is TRBJ1-2, the V gene TRBV2; a possible D gene is TRBD1 (5 bases). V lost 6 bases and J 5 bases, leaving 10 bases between the germline ends. Per the germline V gene, CDR1 is SNHLY and CDR2 is FYNNEI. This CDR3 contains 12 residues. DNA of the CDR3: TGTGCCAGCAGGGACAAGCCTTATGGCTACACCTTC. This translates into CASRDKPYGYTF.

The rearrangement joins TRBV11-2 to TRBJ1-1; D remains unclear. Germline V gene data show CDR1 as SGHAT and CDR2 as FQNNGV. This CDR3 comprises 16 residues. Deletions cut 0 bases from V and 0 bases from J, with 11 bases between. The chain's CDR3 is CASSLDLGRMNTEAFF. The CDR3 coding sequence is TGTGCCAGCAGCTTAGATCTTGGGAGAATGAACACTGAAGCTTTCTTT.

The chain combines TRBV6-5 with TRBJ1-1, with 8 bases identical to TRBD1. J gave up 6 bases and V 6 bases, and 12 bases lay outside the gene matches. Germline CDR1 and CDR2: MNHEY and SVGAGI. The CDR3 is 15 residues long. The CDR3 nucleotides are TGTGCCAGCAGGCCTTCCCAGGGGGCTCGGGCTGAAGCTTTCTTT. Amino acids: CASRPSQGARAEAFF.

This chain uses TRBV6-6 with TRBJ2-1, with D possibly TRBD2 on 6 matching bases. V shed 6 bases and J shed 3 bases, with 9 bases lying between them. Germline V gene data show CDR1 as MNHNY and CDR2 as SVGAGI (reference sequence). This CDR3 has 13 residues. CDR3 loop: CASRVADYNEQFF. In nucleotides, the CDR3 is TGTGCCAGCAGGGTAGCGGACTACAATGAGCAGTTCTTC.

The CDR3 coding sequence is TGTGCCAGCAGCCCCGACTACGACAGGGCCTACGAGCAGTACTTC. Its translation is CASSPDYDRAYEQYF. V usage is TRBV6-5 and J usage is TRBJ2-7; the match to TRBD1 covers 7 bases. Germline CDR1 MNHEY, CDR2 SVGAGI. V dropped 6 bases and J dropped 2; count of bases not matched to a gene: 10. The CDR3 is 15 residues long.

This clone was found a few times. The chain couples TRBV2 to TRBJ1-1; D gene uncertain. Germline V lookup: CDR1 SNHLY, CDR2 FYNNEI. Trimming pared 5 bases from V and 4 bases from J, leaving 11 bases between. This CDR3 contains 13 residues. DNA for the CDR3: TGTGCCAGCAGTCCCCGGCCACGCACTGAAGCTTTCTTT. Its translation: CASSPRPRTEAFF.

V gene TRBV19 combines with J gene TRBJ1-5; tentatively, D is TRBD1 (5 bases). The CDR3 totals 14 residues. Germline CDR1 and CDR2: LNHDA and SQIVND (reference sequence). Trimming cost V 5 bases and J 7 bases, with 15 bases left between them. The CDR3: CASSATGTNQPQHF. The CDR3 nucleotides are TGTGCCAGTAGTGCCACCGGGACCAACCAGCCCCAGCATTTT.

The rearrangement joins TRBV19 to TRBJ1-1; 10 nucleotides line up with TRBD1. Germline V CDR1 and CDR2: LNHDA, SQIVND (reference sequence). With 8 bases clipped from V and 0 bases from J, the junction kept 6 bases outside the gene matches. The CDR3 consists of 15 residues. CDR3 DNA: TGTGCCAGTTGGGGGACAGGGGTGGTGAACACTGAAGCTTTCTTT. As protein: CASWGTGVVNTEAFF.

The chain couples TRBV27 to TRBJ2-2; D is undetermined. This CDR3 is built from 13 residues. V was clipped by 7 bases and J by 1 base, with 7 bases between them. Germline V CDR1 and CDR2: MNHEY, SMNVEV (reference sequence). CDR3 sequence reads: CASTQENTGELFF. In DNA, the CDR3 is TGTGCCAGCACCCAGGAGAACACCGGGGAGCTGTTTTTT.

The chain combines TRBV7-9 with TRBJ1-3, with D possibly TRBD1 on 5 matching bases. Between the trimmed V and J ends, which lost 2 bases and 5 bases, there was a span of 10 bases. Per the germline V gene, CDR1 is SEHNR and CDR2 is FQNEAQ (reference sequence). The CDR3 spans 14 residues. The CDR3 loop reads CASSLRDRRNTIYF. Written as DNA, the CDR3 is TGTGCCAGCAGCTTACGGGACCGAAGAAACACCATATATTTT.

This clone was recorded only once. The J gene is TRBJ2-7, the V gene TRBV2; D is tentatively TRBD1 or TRBD2 (5 bases each). The germline V and J ends were trimmed by 6 bases and 1 base, with 13 bases remaining between them. Germline CDR1 reads SNHLY; CDR2 reads FYNNEI. This CDR3 has 14 amino acids. In DNA form, the CDR3 reads TGTGCCAGCAGGGCAGGTGGGGGATCCTACGAGCAGTACTTC. This translates into CASRAGGGSYEQYF.

The CDR3 spells CASLDAGHPNEKLFF. CDR3 sequence (DNA): TGTGCCAGTCTTGATGCGGGACATCCTAATGAAAAACTGTTTTTT. The rearrangement uses TRBV19 and TRBJ1-4, with D possibly TRBD1 on 6 matching bases. Trimming removed 8 bases at V and 3 bases at J, with 16 bases between. This CDR3 comprises 15 residues. Germline V gene sequence: CDR1 LNHDA, CDR2 SQIVND (reference sequence).

This chain joins TRBV19 and TRBJ2-1, with 11 bases aligning to TRBD1. CDR1 is LNHDA and CDR2 is SQIVND in the germline V gene (reference sequence). V was pared by 5 bases and J by 8 bases, with 2 bases of the junction left unmatched. This CDR3 comprises 13 residues. CDR3 nucleotides: TGTGCCAGTAGTCGGGACAGGGGGGATGAGCAGTTCTTC. Amino acid sequence: CASSRDRGDEQFF.

This rearrangement joins TRBV7-9 to TRBJ2-1; TRBD2 might be the D (7 bases). Trimming pared 2 bases from V and 5 bases from J, leaving 19 bases between. There are 17 residues in the CDR3. CDR1 is SEHNR and CDR2 is FQNEAQ in the germline V gene (reference sequence). The CDR3 bases are TGTGCCAGCAGCTTATGGGCAGGTCGGGGGGCTAACAATGAGCAGTTCTTC. Translating gives CASSLWAGRGANNEQFF.